The sequence of this T cell receptor beta chain was determined in a study of cytomegalovirus exposure and HLA in healthy donors. Study findings and constraints: In a later analysis, TCR beta V- and J-gene trimming showed a link to a missense DCLRE1C variant.

The PCR had 60 Vbeta and 13 Jbeta primers. Profiled with immunoSEQ multiplex PCR; TCRdb holds only in-frame clones, not every one. Altogether under 200,000 clones are present, around 80% being singletons, with the ten largest covering 5.7%. The sample holds one count of this clone. Its antigen is not known. Unmatched junction bases numbered 6, after V lost 6 bases and J lost 3 bases. Looked up from germline, CDR1 is MNHNY and CDR2 is SVGAGI (reference sequence). The CDR3 totals 16 residues. This chain links TRBV6-6 with TRBJ1-5, with 12 bases lining up with TRBD1. The source is a middle-aged man in good health and CMV-seronegative. Sequencing was done on a sample of PBMCs. The CDR3 loop reads CASSPGQGAFNQPQHF. CDR3 bases: TGTGCCAGCAGCCCGGGACAGGGGGCTTTCAATCAGCCCCAGCATTTT.